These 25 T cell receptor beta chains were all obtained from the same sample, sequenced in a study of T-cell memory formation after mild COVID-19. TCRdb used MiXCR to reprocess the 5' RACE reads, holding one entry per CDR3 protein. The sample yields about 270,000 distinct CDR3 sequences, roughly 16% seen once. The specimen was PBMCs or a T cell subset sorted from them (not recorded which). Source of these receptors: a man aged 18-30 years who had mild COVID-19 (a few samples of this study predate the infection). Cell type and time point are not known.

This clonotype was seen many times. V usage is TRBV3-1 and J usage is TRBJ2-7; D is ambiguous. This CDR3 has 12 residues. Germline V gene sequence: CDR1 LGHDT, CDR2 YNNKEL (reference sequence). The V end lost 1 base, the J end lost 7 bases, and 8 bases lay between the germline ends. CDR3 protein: CASSQAAQEQYF. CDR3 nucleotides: TGTGCCAGCAGCCAAGCCGCCCAGGAGCAGTACTTC.

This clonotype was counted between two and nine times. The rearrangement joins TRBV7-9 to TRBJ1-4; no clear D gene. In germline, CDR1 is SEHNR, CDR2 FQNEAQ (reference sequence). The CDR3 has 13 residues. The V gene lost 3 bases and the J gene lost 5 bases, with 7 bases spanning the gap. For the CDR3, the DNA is TGTGCCAGCAGCTTCCCACAGAATGAAAAACTGTTTTTT. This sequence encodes CASSFPQNEKLFF.

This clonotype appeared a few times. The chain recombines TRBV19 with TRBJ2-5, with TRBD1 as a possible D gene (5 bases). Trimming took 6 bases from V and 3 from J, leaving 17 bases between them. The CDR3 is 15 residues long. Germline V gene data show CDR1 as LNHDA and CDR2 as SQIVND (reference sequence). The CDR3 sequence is CASRKRSGREETQYF. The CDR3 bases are TGTGCCAGTAGAAAGAGATCGGGCAGGGAAGAGACCCAGTACTTC.

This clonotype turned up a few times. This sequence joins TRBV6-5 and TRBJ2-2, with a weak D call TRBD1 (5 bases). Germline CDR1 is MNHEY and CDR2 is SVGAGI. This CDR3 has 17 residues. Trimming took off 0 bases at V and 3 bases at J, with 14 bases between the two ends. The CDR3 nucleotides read TGTGCCAGCAGTTACTCGATCCAGGGCGAATACACCGGGGAGCTGTTTTTT. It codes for CASSYSIQGEYTGELFF.

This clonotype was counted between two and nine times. The CDR3 reads CASSRDRTANTEAFF. The CDR3 DNA reads as TGTGCCAGCAGCCGAGATAGGACAGCCAACACTGAAGCTTTCTTT. The V gene is TRBV5-6, the J gene TRBJ1-1; D may be TRBD1 (6 bases). V gave up 4 bases and J gave up 2 bases, with 15 bases separating them. Germline loops: CDR1 SGHDT, CDR2 YYEEEE. This CDR3 comprises 15 residues.

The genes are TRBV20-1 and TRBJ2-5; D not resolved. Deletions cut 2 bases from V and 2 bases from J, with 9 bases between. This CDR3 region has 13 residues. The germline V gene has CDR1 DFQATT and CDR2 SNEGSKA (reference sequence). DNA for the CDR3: TGCAGTGCTAGAATCGACTGGCAAGAGACCCAGTACTTC. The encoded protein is CSARIDWQETQYF.

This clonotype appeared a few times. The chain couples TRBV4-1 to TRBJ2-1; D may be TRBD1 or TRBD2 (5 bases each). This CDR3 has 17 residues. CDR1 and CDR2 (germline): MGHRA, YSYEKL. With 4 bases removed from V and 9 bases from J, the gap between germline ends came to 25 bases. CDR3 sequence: CASSLKRGPARGGEQFF. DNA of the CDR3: TGCGCCAGCAGCCTTAAGAGAGGGCCAGCTCGTGGGGGTGAGCAGTTCTTC.

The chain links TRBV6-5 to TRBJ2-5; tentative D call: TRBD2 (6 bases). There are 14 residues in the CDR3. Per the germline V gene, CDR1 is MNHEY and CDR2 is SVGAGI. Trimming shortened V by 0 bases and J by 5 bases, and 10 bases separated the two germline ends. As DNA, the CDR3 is TGTGCCAGCAGTTACTCGACGGGGAGGGAGACCCAGTACTTC. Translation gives CASSYSTGRETQYF.

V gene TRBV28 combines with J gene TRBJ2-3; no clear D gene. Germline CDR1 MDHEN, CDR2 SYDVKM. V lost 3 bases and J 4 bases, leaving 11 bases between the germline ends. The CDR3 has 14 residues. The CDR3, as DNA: TGTGCCAGCAGTTTCTTGGGGTTGGCAGATACGCAGTATTTT. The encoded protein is CASSFLGLADTQYF.

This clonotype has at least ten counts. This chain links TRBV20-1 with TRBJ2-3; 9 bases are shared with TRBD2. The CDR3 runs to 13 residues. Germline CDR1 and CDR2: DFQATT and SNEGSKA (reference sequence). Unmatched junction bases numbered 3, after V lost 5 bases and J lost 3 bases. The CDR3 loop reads CSAPTSGTDTQYF. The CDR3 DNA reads TGCAGTGCTCCGACTAGCGGTACAGATACGCAGTATTTT.

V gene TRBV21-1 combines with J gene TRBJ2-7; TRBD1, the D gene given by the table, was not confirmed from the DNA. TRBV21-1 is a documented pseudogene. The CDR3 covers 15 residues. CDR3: CASSPRKAGGYEQYV. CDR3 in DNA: TGTGCCAGCAGCCCCAGGAAGGCAGGGGGCTACGAGCAGTACGTC.

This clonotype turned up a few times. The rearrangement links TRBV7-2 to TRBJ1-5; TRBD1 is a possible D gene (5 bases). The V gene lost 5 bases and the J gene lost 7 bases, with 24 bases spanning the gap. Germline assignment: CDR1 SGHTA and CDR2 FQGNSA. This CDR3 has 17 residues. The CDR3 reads CASSAAPPLAGIQPQHF. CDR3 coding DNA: TGTGCCAGCAGCGCAGCTCCCCCGTTGGCAGGGATCCAGCCCCAGCATTTT.

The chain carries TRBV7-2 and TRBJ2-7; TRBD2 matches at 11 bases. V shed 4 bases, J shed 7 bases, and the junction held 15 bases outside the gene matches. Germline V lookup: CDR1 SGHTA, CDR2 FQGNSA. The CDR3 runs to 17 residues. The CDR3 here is CASSSPRIAGGSREQYF. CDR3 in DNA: TGTGCCAGCAGCTCCCCCCGGATAGCGGGGGGGAGTCGAGAGCAGTACTTC.

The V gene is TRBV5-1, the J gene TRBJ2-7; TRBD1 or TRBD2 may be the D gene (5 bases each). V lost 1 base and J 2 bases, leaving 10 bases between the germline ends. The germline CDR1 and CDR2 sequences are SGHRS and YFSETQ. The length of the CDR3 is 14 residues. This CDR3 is CASSLSQGPYEQYF. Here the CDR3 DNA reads TGCGCCAGCAGCTTGTCCCAGGGACCCTACGAGCAGTACTTC.

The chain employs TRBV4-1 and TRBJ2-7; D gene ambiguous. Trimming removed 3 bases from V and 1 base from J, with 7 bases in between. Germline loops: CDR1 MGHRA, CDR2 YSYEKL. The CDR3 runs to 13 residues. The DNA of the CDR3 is TGCGCCAGCAGCCAGGCAGGATCCTACGAGCAGTACTTC. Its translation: CASSQAGSYEQYF.

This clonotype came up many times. Here the CDR3 reads CASSSTGTGVNEQFF. DNA for the CDR3: TGTGCCAGCAGCTCCACCGGGACAGGGGTCAATGAGCAGTTCTTC. J is TRBJ2-1 and V is TRBV7-2; 10 bases map to TRBD1. CDR3 length equals 15 residues. With 4 bases clipped from V and 6 bases from J, the junction kept 6 bases outside the gene matches. Germline values: CDR1 SGHTA, CDR2 FQGNSA.

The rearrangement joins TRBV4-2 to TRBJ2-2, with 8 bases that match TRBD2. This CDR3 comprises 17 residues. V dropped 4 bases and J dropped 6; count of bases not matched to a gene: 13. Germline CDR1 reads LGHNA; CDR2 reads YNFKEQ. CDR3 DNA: TGTGCCAGCAGCCTATTGCTACGGGGGGGCGACCCCGGGGAGCTGTTTTTT. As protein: CASSLLLRGGDPGELFF.

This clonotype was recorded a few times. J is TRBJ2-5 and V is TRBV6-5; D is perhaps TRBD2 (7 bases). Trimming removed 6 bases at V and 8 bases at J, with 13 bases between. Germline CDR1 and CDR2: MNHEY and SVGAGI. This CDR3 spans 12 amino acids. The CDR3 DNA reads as TGTGCCAGCAGGGGGGAGGGGGGTACCCAGTACTTC. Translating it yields CASRGEGGTQYF.

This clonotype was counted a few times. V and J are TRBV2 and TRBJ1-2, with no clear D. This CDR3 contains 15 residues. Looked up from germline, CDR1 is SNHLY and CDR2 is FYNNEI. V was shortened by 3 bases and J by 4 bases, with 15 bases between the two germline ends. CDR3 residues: CASSEAQDYTYGYTF. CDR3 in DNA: TGTGCCAGCAGTGAGGCTCAGGATTACACCTATGGCTACACCTTC.

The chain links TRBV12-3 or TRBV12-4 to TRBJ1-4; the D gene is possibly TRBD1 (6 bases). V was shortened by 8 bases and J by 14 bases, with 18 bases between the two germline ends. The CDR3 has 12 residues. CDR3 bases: TGTGCCAGCGGGTCGGTACAGGGAAAGCTGTTTTTT. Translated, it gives CASGSVQGKLFF.

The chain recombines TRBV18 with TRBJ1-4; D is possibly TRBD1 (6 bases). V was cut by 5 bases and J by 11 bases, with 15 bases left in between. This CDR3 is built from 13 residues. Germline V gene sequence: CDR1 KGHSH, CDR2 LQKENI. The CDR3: CASSRQDIGKLFF. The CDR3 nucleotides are TGTGCCAGCTCAAGACAGGATATCGGGAAACTGTTTTTT.

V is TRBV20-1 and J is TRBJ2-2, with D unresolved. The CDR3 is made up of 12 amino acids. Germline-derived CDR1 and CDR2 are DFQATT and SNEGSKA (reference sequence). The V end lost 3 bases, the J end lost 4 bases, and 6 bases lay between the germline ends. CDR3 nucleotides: TGCAGTGCTAGTCCCTTCACCGGGGAGCTGTTTTTT. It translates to CSASPFTGELFF.

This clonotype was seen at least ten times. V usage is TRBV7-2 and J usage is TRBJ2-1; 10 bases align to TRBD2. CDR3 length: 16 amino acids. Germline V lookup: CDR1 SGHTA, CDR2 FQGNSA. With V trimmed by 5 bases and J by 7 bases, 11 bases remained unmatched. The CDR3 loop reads CASSPPLAGIGNEQFF. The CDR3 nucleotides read TGTGCCAGCAGCCCCCCACTAGCGGGGATAGGAAATGAGCAGTTCTTC.

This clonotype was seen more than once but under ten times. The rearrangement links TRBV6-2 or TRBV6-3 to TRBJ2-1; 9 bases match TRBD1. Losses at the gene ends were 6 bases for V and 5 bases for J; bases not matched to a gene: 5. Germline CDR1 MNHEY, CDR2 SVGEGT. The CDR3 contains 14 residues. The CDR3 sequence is CASRPGQGDNEQFF. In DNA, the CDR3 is TGTGCCAGCAGGCCGGGACAGGGTGACAATGAGCAGTTCTTC.

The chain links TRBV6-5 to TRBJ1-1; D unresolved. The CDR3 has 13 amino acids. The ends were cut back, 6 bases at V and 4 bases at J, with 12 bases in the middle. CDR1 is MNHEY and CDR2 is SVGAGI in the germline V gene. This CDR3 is CASRPTRRTEAFF. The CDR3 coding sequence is TGTGCCAGCAGACCCACCCGGCGCACTGAAGCTTTCTTT.